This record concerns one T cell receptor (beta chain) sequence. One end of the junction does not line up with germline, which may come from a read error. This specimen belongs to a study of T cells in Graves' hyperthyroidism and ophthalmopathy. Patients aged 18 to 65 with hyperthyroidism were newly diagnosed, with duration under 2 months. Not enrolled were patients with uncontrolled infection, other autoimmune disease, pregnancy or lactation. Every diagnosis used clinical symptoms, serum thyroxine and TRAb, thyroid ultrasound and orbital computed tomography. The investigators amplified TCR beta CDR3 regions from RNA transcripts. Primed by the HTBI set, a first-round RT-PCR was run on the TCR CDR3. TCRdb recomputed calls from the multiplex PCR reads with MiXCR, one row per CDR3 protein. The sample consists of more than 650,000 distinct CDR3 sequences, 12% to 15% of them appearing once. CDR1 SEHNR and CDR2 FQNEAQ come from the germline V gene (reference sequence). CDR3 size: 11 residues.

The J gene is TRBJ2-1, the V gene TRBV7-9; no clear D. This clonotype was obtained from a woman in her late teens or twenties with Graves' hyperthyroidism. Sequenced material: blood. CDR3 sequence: CASSFYYEQFF. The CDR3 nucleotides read TGTGCCAGCAGCTTCTACTATGAGCAGTTCTTC.